This TCR beta chain was recovered during a study of blood T cell repertoires in COVID-19 (dated by TCRdb to between 2020 and 2021). Context from the whole study: Samples from collaborators originated in the United States, Italy and Spain and spanned both the acute and convalescent phases of COVID-19. The material from the prospective study consisted of cDNA or gDNA derived from T cells, B-cell-depleted T cells, or PBMCs. Deeply sampled blood TCRbeta repertoires from subjects exposed to, actively infected with, or recovered from COVID-19 were included in the dataset. The repertoires were made available in a free public database intended to serve as a resource for research on the immune response to SARS-CoV-2. The samples were drawn from two sources: the first 160 participants of the ongoing ImmuneRACE study, and 1,000 to 1,500 subjects contributed by 6 global collaborators. The sample metadata nearly always contained a de-identified subject ID, COVID-19 status, age in years and sex. Where HLA class I and class II types were available, the types were taken from metadata supplied by the sample provider, not from assay-based typing.

The CDR3 holds 14 amino acids from the cysteine to the phenylalanine. Only the CDR3 part of the read is kept: 42 bases, read in frame from the first base. V is clipped by 3 bases and J by 1 base, and the sequence between their germline boundaries is 9 bases long. According to the germline V gene, CDR1 reads KGHSH and CDR2 reads LQKENI. Broader findings and caveats from the paper: The amount of clinical and demographic metadata varied by source and participant and was provided uncurated.

Whole blood was collected in K2EDTA tubes by collaborating institutions according to the institutions' own protocols. For TCRbeta analysis, collaborator samples were shipped as frozen whole blood, as isolated PBMCs, or as DNA extracted from either sample type. TCRbeta CDR3 regions were amplified from genomic DNA by means of the immunoSEQ Assay, a bias-controlled multiplex PCR. As for how the authors treated the data: Within the assay, amplification of reference gene primers was used to estimate how many nucleated cells each sample contained. Sequence reads were collapsed and filtered to measure the absolute abundance of every unique TCRbeta CDR3 rearrangement. For each sample, productive Simpson clonality was calculated as the square root of Simpson's diversity index across productive rearrangements. Held by TCRdb, this immuneACCESS table contains in-frame sequences only and omits some clones. Under half of the omission traces to an unresolved V gene where checked; the cause of the rest is unknown. The DNA gave D and trimming, while V, J and clone size come from that table. Counted in this sample were 25,000 to 35,000 clones; 82% of them appeared once. The top ten hold around 1.8% of the sample.

This clone was found once. Which antigen it targets is not known. There are no base qualities to consult, and no much larger clone falls within one base. The receptor's source is a man of 80 years or more with active or convalescent COVID-19. The chain is assembled from TRBV18 and TRBJ1-1; no D gene is confidently identified. Specimen: peripheral blood. CDR3 protein: CASSPGRQNTEAFF. The DNA reads TGTGCCAGCTCACCGGGGAGGCAGAACACTGAAGCTTTCTTT. The CDR3 plus the reference TRBV18 and TRBJ1-1 genes for the other parts give the full variable domain: NAGVMQNPRHLVRRRGQEARLRCSPMKGHSHVYWYRQLPEEGLKFMVYLQKENIIDESGMPKERFSAEFPKEGPSILRIQQVVRGDSAAYFCASSPGRQNTEAFFGQGTRLTVV.